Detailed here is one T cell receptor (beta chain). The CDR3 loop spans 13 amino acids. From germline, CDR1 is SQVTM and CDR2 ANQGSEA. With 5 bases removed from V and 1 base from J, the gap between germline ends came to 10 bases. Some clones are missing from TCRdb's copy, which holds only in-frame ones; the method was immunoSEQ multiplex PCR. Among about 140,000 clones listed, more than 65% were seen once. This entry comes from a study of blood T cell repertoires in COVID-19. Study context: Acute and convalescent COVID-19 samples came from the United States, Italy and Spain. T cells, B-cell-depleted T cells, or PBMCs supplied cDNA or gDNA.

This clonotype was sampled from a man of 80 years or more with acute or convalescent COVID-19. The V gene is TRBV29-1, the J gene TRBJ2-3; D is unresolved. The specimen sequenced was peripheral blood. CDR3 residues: CSVTTVGTDTQYF. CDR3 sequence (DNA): TGCAGCGTTACAACAGTGGGCACAGATACGCAGTATTTT.